Sequencing of this T cell receptor beta chain was carried out in a study of T cell changes during pregnancy in multiple sclerosis. The CDR3 spans 14 residues. Germline V gene data show CDR1 as ENHRY and CDR2 as SYGVKD. V lost 6 bases and J 3 bases, leaving 14 bases between the germline ends. Some clones are missing from TCRdb's copy, which holds only in-frame ones; the method was immunoSEQ multiplex PCR. The sample includes 35,000 to 50,000 clones, 91% seen only once; the top ten take just under 2%. The rearrangement links TRBV10-3 to TRBJ1-1, with D possibly matching TRBD1 (6 bases). The TCR comes from a female donor in good health, enrolled as a control in a pregnancy study. Sequences were derived from CD4+ T cells from peripheral blood mononuclear cells, sampled after pregnancy. The CDR3 DNA follows: TGTGCCATCAGGGGTACAGGGATAGACACTGAAGCTTTCTTT. Its protein product is CAIRGTGIDTEAFF.